This TCR beta chain is drawn from a study of beta chain features in type 1 diabetes (dated by TCRdb to between 2017 and 2018). In terms of the full investigation: Mean age, gender distribution, total cell number and subset yield did not differ between patients and healthy donors. Across all samples, almost 110 million sorted cells were examined, and cell number per subset correlated strongly with RNA yield. The study compared TCRB repertoires of sorted circulating CD4+ T cell subsets between recently diagnosed type 1 diabetes patients and matched healthy donors. Regulatory and stem cell-like memory subsets were isolated from only 8 patients and about eight healthy donors, whereas naive and central memory subsets came from all 30 or so donors.

This clone has a count of ten or more. The antigen it recognizes is unknown. The record has no base qualities; no much larger clone is one base away. Each donor gave one peripheral blood draw, averaging roughly 120 mL, which was collected into heparinised tubes. A BD FACSAria II was used to sort naive, central memory, regulatory and stem cell-like memory CD4+ T cells with a panel that included CD45RO, CCR7, CD25, CD127, CD95 and CD27. Purity was above 98% for every sorted population. PBMCs were isolated right away by Lymphoprep density gradient centrifugation and were stained directly, without culture. So that batch effects would be minimized, each experiment stained and sorted samples in pairs, pairing one healthy donor with one patient. Broader findings and caveats from the paper: Naive, central memory and regulatory TCRB repertoires appeared more similar among patients than among healthy donors. Because the HLA sub-analyses included only small numbers of individuals, any influence of HLA type on TCRB rearrangement was left unresolved. PCR may preferentially amplify shorter templates, but because patient and control samples were amplified and corrected together, any resulting skew would affect both groups equally. Type 1 diabetes patients showed a moderate but significant shortening of TCRB CDR3 length in all four CD4+ subsets. Because cDNA rather than genomic DNA was sequenced, highly expressing activated cells could have been over-represented, although no difference in activation and CD3 levels was found between groups. At VDJ recombination sites, type 1 diabetes patients had fewer insertions and more deleted nucleotides, which implies abnormalities in thymic rearrangement.

The CDR3 measures 15 amino acids from cysteine to phenylalanine. Only the CDR3 portion is preserved as DNA: 45 bases, with reading frame beginning at the first base. CDR1 and CDR2 were assigned from the germline V gene as ENHRY and SYGVKD. The germline ends are 6 bases apart after V is trimmed by 0 bases and J by 0 bases. All of the isolated RNA was reverse transcribed with the High Capacity cDNA Reverse Transcription Kit, so expressed TCRB transcripts were sequenced. Deep immunoSEQ sequencing was applied to naive, central memory and regulatory T cell samples, giving an average of roughly 3.5 million total reads per sample. Sorted cells were lysed in RLT buffer and RNA was extracted with DNase-treated RNeasy Micro or Mini kits, depending on cell number. Each cell subset was processed on its own to prevent cross-contamination, while patient and healthy donor samples were processed together. The immunoSEQ multiplex PCR was used to amplify TCRB sequences from cDNA, generating 87-bp fragments that spanned the CDR3 region. Sequencing of the amplicons was performed on the Illumina HiSeq platform. The authors' analysis ran thus. PCR bias was computationally corrected using synthetic template baselines, reads within Hamming distance 2 were collapsed, and singletons that could not be merged were discarded. Reads were aligned to IMGT to assign V, D and J genes, CDR3 length, and insertions or deletions at six rearrangement sites. Within each subset, clonotype counts were normalized to sorted cell number, after which true diversity and Gini coefficients were computed with the tcR R package. The overlap coefficient, calculated on TCRB nucleotide sequences, was used to quantify repertoire sharing. TCRdb took this table from immuneACCESS and kept in-frame rearrangements with V and J called. Such tables lack part of the clones; where checked against another copy, unresolved V genes explain under half of the gap, and the rest is unexplained. The V and J calls and clone size come from that table; D and trimming were worked out from the DNA. Counted in this sample were approximately 140,000 clones; 9% to 10% of them appeared once. The ten largest clones take up about 0.6% of the sample.

The chain uses TRBV10-3 and TRBJ1-3, with the D gene not confidently named. The TCR was taken from a woman between 40 and 50 years old in good health. The sequenced material came from central memory CD4+ T cells from blood. The CDR3 protein sequence reads: CAISESRSSGNTIYF. The bases are TGTGCCATCAGTGAGTCGCGGAGCTCTGGAAACACCATATATTTT.